This TCR beta chain was recorded in a study of T cells in Graves' hyperthyroidism and ophthalmopathy. Template material for amplifying TCR beta CDR3 regions consisted of RNA transcripts. The primer set for the first-round RT-PCR of the TCR CDR3 was HTBI. TCRdb reanalysed the multiplex PCR reads using MiXCR and keeps one entry per CDR3 protein. The sample lists under 350,000 distinct CDR3 sequences, about an eighth seen once, with under 8% in the top ten. A few counts support this clonotype. One end of the junction fails to match germline, which may point to a read error. The sequencing sample was made of blood. The receptor's source is a woman aged 40-49 years with Graves' hyperthyroidism.

The CDR3 is CVSSRVSAGGGVYNEQFF. Here the CDR3 DNA reads TGTGTCAGCAGTCGCGTGTCAGCGGGAGGGGGGGTTTACAATGAGCAGTTCTTC. The V and J genes are TRBV4-2 and TRBJ2-1; 10 bases match TRBD2. This CDR3 is built from 18 residues. Germline CDR1 is LGHNA and CDR2 is YNFKEQ.